Detailed here is one T cell receptor beta chain. Antigen unknown. This record belongs to a study of T cell repertoires and HLA-DP antigens. Study background: Alloreactive CD4+ T cells targeted HLA-DP on transduced HeLa.

The CDR3 totals 15 residues. V shed 2 bases and J shed 7 bases, with 15 bases lying between them. Germline lookup yields CDR1 MNHNS and CDR2 SASEGT. Assay: immunoSEQ multiplex PCR; the TCRdb copy retains only in-frame clones and omits some. The sample has about 110,000 clones; more than 85% are singletons. What was sequenced was CD4+ T cells from PBMCs. The chain has TRBV6-1 and TRBJ1-5; D gene unclear. The TCR sequence derives from a woman under 30 in good health and CMV-seronegative. DNA for the CDR3: TGTGCCAGCAGTGAATCGTCGGGATCTGGCCAGCCCCAGCATTTT. This encodes CASSESSGSGQPQHF.